The rows below give T cell receptor beta chains drawn from one sample of a study of beta chain features in type 1 diabetes. Generated by immunoSEQ multiplex PCR, the TCRdb table keeps only in-frame clones and is missing some. The sample has around 600,000 clones, 9.5% to 15% seen once; the top ten hold around 0.12%. Sequenced: naive CD4+ T cells from blood. The receptor set was obtained from a man aged 30 to 45 with type 1 diabetes. Both conserved end residues are trimmed from each CDR3. Expanded clones get a size class; other rows say once, few or many, or leave the size out.

V	size	J	CDR3
TRBV11-2	many	TRBJ2-7	ASSLGSGGQY
TRBV28	-	TRBJ2-2	ASSFLGGSGELF
TRBV7-9	few	TRBJ1-2	ASSLTDRLGLYGYT
TRBV7-2	few	TRBJ1-3	ATRRQQGNTIY
TRBV10-3	few	TRBJ2-1	AISGSQGPSYNEQF
TRBV25-1	few	TRBJ1-6	ASSPQGQGDNSPLH
TRBV25-1	-	TRBJ2-1	ASSEAGKGNEQF
TRBV19	few	TRBJ2-5	ASPVGDRGAQETQY
TRBV2	-	TRBJ2-2	ASTGQGITGELF
TRBV7-8	-	TRBJ2-2	ASRQGQGAGTGELF
TRBV7-2	few	TRBJ2-6	ASSPRRGPSGANVLT
TRBV2	-	TRBJ1-2	ASSGAWSGYT
TRBV18	-	TRBJ1-2	ASSPRAGRNYGYT
TRBV6-5	-	TRBJ1-5	ASTNDRAGGPQH
TRBV30	-	TRBJ1-5	AWSVGQPQH
TRBV7-6	-	TRBJ2-1	ASSAPVDSYNEQF
TRBV7-9	-	TRBJ1-6	ASSLDQGNSPLH
TRBV5-1	-	TRBJ2-6	ASSLQGASGANVLT
TRBV11-2	-	TRBJ2-3	ASNKGEGADTQY
TRBV7-9	few	TRBJ2-5	ASSLVPRDRGQETQY
TRBV6-4	few	TRBJ1-5	ASSDSGTSHQPQH
TRBV25-1	few	TRBJ2-1	ASSGPAGGPYNEQF
TRBV7-9	few	TRBJ2-7	ASSTSRGGYEQY
TRBV4-2	few	TRBJ2-1	ASSQLGRDRGNGNEQF
TRBV28	few	TRBJ2-1	ASSTTGSSYNEQF
TRBV7-9	-	TRBJ1-1	ASSFDLVSPNTEAF
TRBV7-2	-	TRBJ2-3	ASSSVRGDTQY
TRBV9	few	TRBJ1-2	ASSVATPRTGYT
TRBV29-1	few	TRBJ1-6	SVAGYPNSPLH
TRBV5-1	few	TRBJ2-1	ASSLPGLAGPDSSYNEQF
TRBV15	-	TRBJ1-5	ATSRDQGQPQH
TRBV2	-	TRBJ2-5	ASRFLPTGETQY
TRBV30	-	TRBJ1-5	AWSVLPDQPQH
TRBV18	few	TRBJ1-2	ASSPRISTNYGYT
TRBV6-6	-	TRBJ1-4	ASRRGQTNEKLF
TRBV27	-	TRBJ2-7	ASSFQGVRSYEQY
TRBV20-1	few	TRBJ1-1	GGQGGTEAF
TRBV6-5	-	TRBJ1-2	ASSTDRGSYGYT
TRBV13	few	TRBJ1-6	ASSLFQQANSPLH
TRBV7-9	few	TRBJ2-3	ASSSNPGTGTDTQY
TRBV2	-	TRBJ2-3	ASSDGWAADTQY
TRBV10-3	-	TRBJ2-3	AISESIGSGTDTQY
TRBV7-9	-	TRBJ1-1	ASSLVRHLNTEAF
TRBV15	-	TRBJ1-4	ATSRDGGLTNEKLF
TRBV4-1	few	TRBJ2-3	ASSQTGAQTDTQY
TRBV7-2	few	TRBJ1-1	ASSFFRGNTEAF
TRBV7-2	-	TRBJ2-6	ASSLGGSGANVLT
TRBV6-5	once	TRBJ1-5	ASSPRTGSQPQH
TRBV7-8	few	TRBJ1-1	ASSFHREVNTEAF
TRBV2	few	TRBJ1-1	ASKGTVNPNTEAF
TRBV2	few	TRBJ1-6	ASSVGVRNSPLH
TRBV9	-	TRBJ1-1	ASKGQGEGEAF
TRBV27	few	TRBJ1-5	ASSVDRGLSQPQH
TRBV2	-	TRBJ1-4	AIVTGTGAGKLF
TRBV29-1	-	TRBJ1-2	SVGDRGPDGYT
TRBV15	few	TRBJ2-6	ATTDFVSSGANVLT
TRBV5-1	-	TRBJ1-1	ASSANRGGTEAF
TRBV6-5	few	TRBJ1-5	ASSYSDPANNQPQH
TRBV30	once	TRBJ1-4	AWRGRGGHEKLF